Shown below are 13 T cell receptor beta chains from a single sample sequenced in a study of blood T cell repertoires in COVID-19. The assay was immunoSEQ multiplex PCR, and TCRdb's table has in-frame clones only and misses some. The data show 45,000 to 60,000 clones, roughly 87% seen once. Sequenced sample: peripheral blood. These receptors all stem from a man aged 45-65 years with active COVID-19.

The V and J genes are TRBV5-1 and TRBJ2-3; 7 bases match TRBD2. The CDR3 contains 15 residues. Germline loops: CDR1 SGHRS, CDR2 YFSETQ. The J segment lost 4 bases and the V segment lost 1 base, leaving 6 bases of the junction unmatched. In DNA, the CDR3 is TGCGCCAGCAGCTTGACTGGGGGGGAAGCAGATACGCAGTATTTT. Encoded protein: CASSLTGGEADTQYF.

V usage is TRBV7-2 and J usage is TRBJ2-4; D might be TRBD1 (6 bases). The CDR3 contains 15 residues. CDR1 is SGHTA, CDR2 FQGNSA, per germline. V dropped 5 bases and J dropped 0 bases, with 11 bases sitting between them. The CDR3 region is CASSPTRGAKNIQYF. CDR3 nucleotide sequence: TGTGCCAGCAGCCCCACCAGGGGAGCCAAAAACATTCAGTACTTC. Variable domain in full (rest from reference TRBV7-2 and TRBJ2-4): GAGVSQSPSNKVTEKGKDVELRCDPISGHTALYWYRQSLGQGLEFLIYFQGNSAPDKSGLPSDRFSAERTGGSVSTLTIQRTQQEDSAVYLCASSPTRGAKNIQYFGAGTRLSVL.

The gene calls are TRBV30 and TRBJ2-7; D gene uncertain. The CDR3 runs 14 residues. V shed 2 bases and J shed 6 bases, with 17 bases lying between them. Germline loops: CDR1 GTSNPN, CDR2 SVGIG (reference sequence). The CDR3: CAWSPPYGEREQYV. As DNA, the CDR3 is TGTGCCTGGAGTCCCCCCTACGGAGAACGCGAGCAGTACGTC.

This sequence joins TRBV24-1 and TRBJ1-1; 8 bases map to TRBD1. Germline values: CDR1 KGHDR, CDR2 SFDVKD. The CDR3 consists of 14 residues. The junction had 4 bases not matched to a gene; V was cut back by 7 bases and J by 1 base. The CDR3 nucleotides are TGTGCCACCAGACCAGGGGGCGAGAACACTGAAGCTTTCTTT. Amino acid sequence: CATRPGGENTEAFF.

The chain carries TRBV25-1 and TRBJ1-5, with TRBD1 identical over 11 bases. CDR1 is MGHDK and CDR2 is SYGVNS in the germline V gene. With 3 bases clipped from V and 6 bases from J, the junction kept 4 bases outside the gene matches. CDR3 length equals 15 residues. CDR3 in DNA: TGTGCCAGCAGTGATCCGGGGACAGGGGGTCAGCCCCAGCATTTT. Translating it yields CASSDPGTGGQPQHF.

This rearrangement joins TRBV5-1 to TRBJ1-6; TRBD1 matches at 9 bases. In germline, CDR1 is SGHRS, CDR2 YFSETQ. CDR3 length: 17 amino acids. V shed 3 bases and J 7 bases; nucleotides not matched to a gene: 11. The CDR3, as DNA: TGCGCCAGCAGCTCCGCCGGAGGGGGACAGGGCAATTCACCCCTCCACTTT. As protein: CASSSAGGGQGNSPLHF.

The rearrangement links TRBV2 to TRBJ1-1, with 8 bases aligning to TRBD1. Germline values: CDR1 SNHLY, CDR2 FYNNEI. The trim removed 4 bases at V and 4 bases at J, leaving 11 bases unmatched. The CDR3 totals 16 residues. DNA for the CDR3: TGTGCCAGCAGTGTGGCCAGGGGGCGCGGGTCCACTGAAGCTTTCTTT. Its protein product is CASSVARGRGSTEAFF.

The V gene is TRBV10-3, the J gene TRBJ2-7; TRBD2 might be the D (6 bases). V gave up 0 bases and J gave up 9 bases, with 9 bases separating them. Per germline, CDR1 ENHRY and CDR2 SYGVKD. This CDR3 contains 12 residues. The CDR3 coding sequence is TGTGCCATCAGTGAGTCCGGCGGGGTGCAGTACTTC. Residues: CAISESGGVQYF.

The rearrangement joins TRBV6-6 to TRBJ2-5, with 7 bases aligning to TRBD2. V dropped 10 bases and J dropped 3; count of bases not matched to a gene: 11. There are 14 residues in the CDR3. Germline CDR1 and CDR2: MNHNY and SVGAGI (reference sequence). Here the CDR3 reads CATTGGGAKETQYF. CDR3 nucleotide sequence: TGTGCCACCACCGGCGGGGGAGCCAAAGAGACCCAGTACTTC.

J is TRBJ1-2 and V is TRBV3-1 (or the pseudogene TRBV3-2); 8 nucleotides match TRBD1. This CDR3 spans 13 amino acids. Germline-derived CDR1 and CDR2 are LGHDT and YNNKEL (reference sequence). V shed 3 bases and J 8 bases; nucleotides not matched to a gene: 5. DNA for the CDR3: TGTGCCAGCAGCCAGCCAGGGGGCAGCGGCTACACCTTC. Amino acid sequence: CASSQPGGSGYTF.

V gene TRBV27 combines with J gene TRBJ2-7; 8 bases are a match to TRBD2. CDR3 size: 15 residues. Trimming cost V 5 bases and J 5 bases; bases outside gene matches: 11. Per the germline V gene, CDR1 is MNHEY and CDR2 is SMNVEV (reference sequence). The CDR3 DNA reads TGTGCCAGCAGTCCCCTGGCTAGCGGGCGCCACGAGCAGTACGTC. Its translation: CASSPLASGRHEQYV.

J is TRBJ2-7 and V is TRBV4-1, with 9 bases lining up with TRBD2. The J segment lost 3 bases and the V segment lost 1 base, leaving 4 bases of the junction unmatched. There are 15 residues in the CDR3. Germline CDR1 and CDR2: MGHRA and YSYEKL. The CDR3 reads CASSQGGSGGYEQYF. CDR3 bases: TGCGCCAGCAGCCAAGGCGGTAGCGGGGGCTACGAGCAGTACTTC.

The V gene is TRBV11-2, the J gene TRBJ2-5, with D maybe TRBD2 (5 bases). Trimming left V 5 bases short and J 0 bases short, with 10 bases between. Germline CDR1 and CDR2: SGHAT and FQNNGV. The CDR3 has 14 amino acids. The CDR3 coding sequence is TGTGCCAGCAGCCCCACGGGAAACCAAGAGACCCAGTACTTC. Amino acids: CASSPTGNQETQYF.